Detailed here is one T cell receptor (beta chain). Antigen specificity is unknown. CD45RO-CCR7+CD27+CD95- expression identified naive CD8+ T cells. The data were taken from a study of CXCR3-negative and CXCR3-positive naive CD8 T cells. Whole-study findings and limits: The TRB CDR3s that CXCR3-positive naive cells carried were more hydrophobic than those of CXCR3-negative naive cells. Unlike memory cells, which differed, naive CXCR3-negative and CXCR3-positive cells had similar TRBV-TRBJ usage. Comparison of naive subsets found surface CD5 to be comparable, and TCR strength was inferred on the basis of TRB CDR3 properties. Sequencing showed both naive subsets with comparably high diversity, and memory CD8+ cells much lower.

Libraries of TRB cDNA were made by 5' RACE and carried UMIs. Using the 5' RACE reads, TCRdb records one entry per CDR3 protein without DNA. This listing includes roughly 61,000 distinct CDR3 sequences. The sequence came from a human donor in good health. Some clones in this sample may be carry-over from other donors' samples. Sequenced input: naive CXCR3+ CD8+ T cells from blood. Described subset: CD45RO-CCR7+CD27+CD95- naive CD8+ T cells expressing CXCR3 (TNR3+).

CDR3 residues: CASSSPVRNFTDTQYF. V and J are TRBV28 and TRBJ2-3. Germline lookup yields CDR1 MDHEN and CDR2 SYDVKM. The CDR3 is made up of 16 amino acids.